Sequencing of this T cell receptor beta chain was carried out in a study of regulatory T cells in long-lasting Graves disease. Study-level background: Disease was considered persistent Graves' disease after over 5 years of antithyroid drugs (with positive TSH receptor antibodies).

Arm-PCR with iRepertoire HTBI primers amplified the CDR3 regions for these TCR beta libraries. TCRdb used MiXCR to reprocess the multiplex PCR reads, holding one entry per CDR3 protein. The sample lists hundreds of thousands of distinct CDR3 sequences, about 20% seen once, with 7.8% in the top ten. Regarding time point: persistent/refractory GD, antithyroid drugs over 5 years with positive TRAb. With RNA extracted from PBMCs as input, the TCR library was made. Guidelines of the American Thyroid Association were used to diagnose Graves' disease. This CDR3 region has 16 residues. Germline V gene data show CDR1 as WSHSY and CDR2 as SAAADI. V gave up 3 bases and J gave up 0 bases, with 11 bases separating them.

The sample in question was peripheral blood mononuclear cells (PBMCs), obtained when the disease was refractory, from a patient treated with antithyroid drugs. This clonotype was obtained from a female donor with Graves disease. This chain connects TRBV10-2 to TRBJ2-2, with a possible D match to TRBD2 (5 bases). The CDR3, as DNA: TGCGCCAGCAGTGACAGCCTAGCAGCGAACACCGGGGAGCTGTTTTTT. Its translation: CASSDSLAANTGELFF.